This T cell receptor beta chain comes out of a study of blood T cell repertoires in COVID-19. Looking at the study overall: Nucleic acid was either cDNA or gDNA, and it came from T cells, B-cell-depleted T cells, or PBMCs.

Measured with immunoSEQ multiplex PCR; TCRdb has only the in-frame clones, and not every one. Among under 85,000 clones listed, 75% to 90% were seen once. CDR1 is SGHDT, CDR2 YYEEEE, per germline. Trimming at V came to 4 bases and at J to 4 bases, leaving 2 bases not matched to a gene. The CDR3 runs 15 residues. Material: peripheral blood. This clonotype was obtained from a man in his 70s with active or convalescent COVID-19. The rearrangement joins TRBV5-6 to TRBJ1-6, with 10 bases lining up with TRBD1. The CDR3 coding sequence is TGTGCCAGCAGCCGGGACAGGGGATATAATTCACCCCTCCACTTT. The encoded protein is CASSRDRGYNSPLHF.